The next 31 T cell receptor beta chains were all read from a single sample in a study of T cell changes during pregnancy in multiple sclerosis. Using immunoSEQ multiplex PCR, the repertoire was profiled, and TCRdb retains in-frame clones only, with some absent. The sample holds under 150,000 clones, roughly 97% seen once. Specimen: peripheral blood, collected after pregnancy. These receptors were obtained from a female donor with multiple sclerosis, enrolled in a pregnancy study.

The rearrangement uses TRBV2 and TRBJ2-7; TRBD2 is a possible D gene (6 bases). Germline V gene sequence: CDR1 SNHLY, CDR2 FYNNEI. V was clipped by 8 bases and J by 3 bases, with 20 bases between them. The CDR3 runs to 15 residues. CDR3 protein: CASLGTLASSYEQYF. The CDR3 DNA reads as TGTGCCAGCTTAGGGACTTTGGCTAGCAGCTACGAGCAGTACTTC.

The V and J genes are TRBV2 and TRBJ2-7; 7 bases align to TRBD2. The DNA end lines up better with TRBJ2-5; the J call may be wrong. The CDR3 is 13 residues long. The germline V gene has CDR1 SNHLY and CDR2 FYNNEI. The CDR3 DNA follows: TGTGCCAGCGGGGGGGGGTTTAGGATGACCCAGTACTTC. It specifies CASGGGFRMTQYF.

The gene calls are TRBV4-3 and TRBJ1-2; D might be TRBD1 (6 bases). Trimming removed 3 bases at V and 1 base at J, with 15 bases between. This CDR3 has 16 residues. The germline V gene has CDR1 LGHNA and CDR2 YSLEER. This CDR3 reads CASSHLTGSGNYGYTF. DNA for the CDR3: TGCGCCAGCAGCCACTTAACAGGGTCGGGTAACTATGGCTACACCTTC.

This rearrangement joins TRBV6-4 to TRBJ2-7, with TRBD2 matching over 8 bases. The length of the CDR3 is 14 residues. In germline, CDR1 is MRHNA, CDR2 SNTAGT. Trimming removed 7 bases from V and 6 bases from J; junction bases left unmatched: 11. CDR3: CASTGRGERGEQYF. The DNA of the CDR3 is TGTGCCAGCACCGGGAGGGGGGAGCGTGGCGAGCAGTACTTC.

This rearrangement joins TRBV27 to TRBJ2-7, with D possibly TRBD1 on 6 matching bases. The CDR3 extends over 15 amino acids. Trimming left V 5 bases short and J 0 bases short, with 14 bases between. Germline lookup yields CDR1 MNHEY and CDR2 SMNVEV (reference sequence). CDR3 in DNA: TGTGCCAGCAGTGTGCGAGGGGGTAGCTCCTACGAGCAGTACTTC. It encodes CASSVRGGSSYEQYF.

The chain links TRBV29-1 to TRBJ2-5, with 11 bases fitting TRBD1. This CDR3 is 15 amino acids long. With V trimmed by 8 bases and J by 7 bases, 15 bases remained unmatched. CDR1 is SQVTM and CDR2 is ANQGSEA in the germline V gene. The DNA of the CDR3 is TGCAGCATACAAGCTGGACAGGGGGCATGGGGGACCCAGTACTTC. Translated: CSIQAGQGAWGTQYF.

The chain employs TRBV2 and TRBJ2-5, with D unresolved. The CDR3 contains 11 residues. CDR1 SNHLY and CDR2 FYNNEI come from the germline V gene. Trimming left V 6 bases short and J 5 bases short, with 7 bases between. The CDR3 nucleotides are TGTGCCAGCAGGGCCGGGGAGACCCAGTACTTC. It codes for CASRAGETQYF. The full variable domain, with the rest looked up from reference TRBV2 and TRBJ2-5, is EPEVTQTPSHQVTQMGQEVILRCVPISNHLYFYWYRQILGQKVEFLVSFYNNEISEKSEIFDDQFSVERPDGSNFTLKIRSTKLEDSAMYFCASRAGETQYFGPGTRLLVL.

This sequence joins TRBV6-1 and TRBJ2-5, with 12 bases fitting TRBD2. The V gene end was trimmed by 3 bases and the J gene end by 2 bases; junction bases not matched to a gene: 4. CDR3 length: 16 residues. CDR1 and CDR2 from the germline V gene are MNHNS and SASEGT. CDR3 in DNA: TGTGCCAGCAGTGACGTACTAGCGGGAGGACAAGAGACCCAGTACTTC. This translates into CASSDVLAGGQETQYF.

This clone showed up just once. This rearrangement joins TRBV28 to TRBJ2-7, with 12 nucleotides matching TRBD2. The CDR3 covers 15 residues. Germline CDR1 reads MDHEN; CDR2 reads SYDVKM. V lost 5 bases and J lost 0; bases outside the gene matches: 2. The chain's CDR3 is CASSKTSGSSYEQYF. As DNA, the CDR3 is TGTGCCAGCAGTAAGACTAGCGGGAGCTCCTACGAGCAGTACTTC.

The CDR3 region has the DNA TGTGCCAGCAGTTACTTGAGCGAGCTGTTTTTT. Protein product: CASSYLSELFF. The chain is built from TRBV6-5 and TRBJ2-2; D uncertain. V was shortened by 1 base and J by 11 bases, with 5 bases between the two germline ends. The CDR3 runs to 11 residues. Looked up from germline, CDR1 is MNHEY and CDR2 is SVGAGI.

This chain uses TRBV18 with TRBJ2-7, with D unclear. V lost 4 bases and J lost 0, with 7 bases in between. CDR1 and CDR2 (germline): KGHSH, LQKENI. The CDR3 loop spans 13 amino acids. The CDR3 region has the DNA TGTGCCAGCTCACTCCCTATCTCCTACGAGCAGTACTTC. It specifies CASSLPISYEQYF.

J is TRBJ2-7 and V is TRBV6-5; TRBD1 matches 12 bases. V was pared by 4 bases and J by 3 bases, with 4 bases of the junction left unmatched. The CDR3 loop spans 15 amino acids. Looked up from germline, CDR1 is MNHEY and CDR2 is SVGAGI. The CDR3 here is CASSWDRGLFYEQYF. The CDR3, as DNA: TGTGCCAGCAGTTGGGACAGGGGGCTTTTCTACGAGCAGTACTTC.

The rearrangement joins TRBV7-2 to TRBJ2-7; 13 positions agree with TRBD2. There are 18 residues in the CDR3. From germline, CDR1 is SGHTA and CDR2 FQGNSA. V was clipped by 0 bases and J by 3 bases; unmatched bases: 8. The CDR3 sequence is CASSLARGRTSGGYEQYF. As DNA, the CDR3 is TGTGCCAGCAGCTTAGCGCGAGGAAGGACTAGCGGGGGCTACGAGCAGTACTTC.

The chain carries TRBV18 and TRBJ2-7, with D hard to call. This CDR3 contains 14 residues. Trimming shortened V by 2 bases and J by 6 bases, and 14 bases separated the two germline ends. CDR1 is KGHSH and CDR2 is LQKENI in the germline V gene. CDR3 region: CASSPSAGFGEQYF. DNA for the CDR3: TGTGCCAGCTCACCAAGTGCAGGATTCGGCGAGCAGTACTTC.

This clone was observed once. The V gene is TRBV11-1, the J gene TRBJ2-1, with TRBD2 matching over 13 bases. The CDR3 length is 17 residues. CDR1 and CDR2 from the germline V gene are SGHAT and FQDESV (reference sequence). J was trimmed by 5 bases and V by 2 bases; bases with no gene match: 6. In nucleotides, the CDR3 is TGTGCCAGCAGCTTATGGACTAGCGGGAGTACTGACAATGAGCAGTTCTTC. It specifies CASSLWTSGSTDNEQFF.

The rearrangement uses TRBV29-1 and TRBJ1-2, with 7 bases matching TRBD1. CDR3 size: 13 residues. Germline CDR1 is SQVTM and CDR2 is ANQGSEA. V was pared by 6 bases and J by 3 bases, with 7 bases of the junction left unmatched. The chain's CDR3 is CSVGTGTDYGYTF. DNA of the CDR3: TGCAGCGTGGGGACCGGGACAGACTATGGCTACACCTTC.

The CDR3 nucleotides are TGTGCCAGTATGGCGGGACTTCGCTATGGCTACACCTTC. Its protein product is CASMAGLRYGYTF. The V call is TRBV19, the J call TRBJ1-2; maybe TRBD1 (5 bases). The germline CDR1 and CDR2 sequences are LNHDA and SQIVND (reference sequence). V was cut by 7 bases and J by 4 bases, with 13 bases left in between. This CDR3 has 13 residues.

The chain has TRBV9 and TRBJ2-7, with unresolved D. Trimming took 0 bases from V and 3 from J, leaving 13 bases between them. This CDR3 spans 15 amino acids. Germline values: CDR1 SGDLS, CDR2 YYNGEE. The DNA of the CDR3 is TGTGCCAGCAGCGTAGGGCCCCCCGCTCGCTACGAGCAGTACTTC. This codes for CASSVGPPARYEQYF. The whole variable domain, filled in from reference TRBV9 and TRBJ2-7, reads DSGVTQTPKHLITATGQRVTLRCSPRSGDLSVYWYQQSLDQGLQFLIQYYNGEERAKGNILERFSAQQFPDLHSELNLSSLELGDSALYFCASSVGPPARYEQYFGPGTRLTVT.

This clone showed up just once. The chain joins TRBV7-9 to TRBJ2-2, with TRBD2 identical over 7 bases. CDR1 and CDR2 from the germline V gene are SEHNR and FQNEAQ (reference sequence). The CDR3 is made up of 17 amino acids. V shed 1 base and J 5 bases; nucleotides not matched to a gene: 10. CDR3 sequence: CASSLDRLAVLTGELFF. The CDR3 DNA is TGTGCCAGCAGCTTAGATCGGCTAGCGGTACTGACCGGGGAGCTGTTTTTT.

V gene TRBV30 combines with J gene TRBJ1-1; 10 bases agree with TRBD1. Looked up from germline, CDR1 is GTSNPN and CDR2 is SVGIG (reference sequence). The CDR3 totals 12 residues. V was clipped by 2 bases and J by 12 bases; unmatched bases: 6. The CDR3 DNA is TGTGCCTGGAGTTCGGGACAGGGGAGACCTTTCTTT. Its protein product is CAWSSGQGRPFF. Complete variable domain (other parts from reference TRBV30 and TRBJ1-1): SQTIHQWPATLVQPVGSPLSLECTVEGTSNPNLYWYRQAAGRGLQLLFYSVGIGQISSEVPQNLSASRPQDRQFILSSKKLLLSDSGFYLCAWSSGQGRPFFGQGTRLTVV.

This chain links TRBV30 with TRBJ1-5; D is possibly TRBD1 (5 bases). Germline assignment: CDR1 GTSNPN and CDR2 SVGIG (reference sequence). There are 12 residues in the CDR3. Trimming removed 1 base at V and 7 bases at J, with 8 bases between. The CDR3 nucleotides read TGTGCCTGGAGTGGACAGCAACAGCCCCAGCATTTT. Translation: CAWSGQQQPQHF.

The chain links TRBV19 to TRBJ2-7; D is perhaps TRBD1 (6 bases). Between the trimmed V and J ends, which lost 6 bases and 5 bases, there was a span of 17 bases. The CDR3 length is 14 residues. Germline assignment: CDR1 LNHDA and CDR2 SQIVND (reference sequence). In DNA form, the CDR3 reads TGTGCCAGTAGCCCCATGGGAGACAGGAACGAGCAGTACTTC. Protein: CASSPMGDRNEQYF.

This chain links TRBV28 with TRBJ2-5; TRBD1 matches 9 bases. Germline CDR1 and CDR2: MDHEN and SYDVKM. This CDR3 is 15 amino acids long. Trimming at V came to 6 bases and at J to 3 bases, leaving 8 bases not matched to a gene. This CDR3 reads CASRPGQGLEETQYF. CDR3 sequence (DNA): TGTGCCAGCAGACCGGGACAGGGCCTCGAAGAGACCCAGTACTTC.

The CDR3 reads CASSVQLASRGDEQFF. CDR3 bases: TGTGCCAGCAGCGTGCAACTAGCCTCCAGAGGCGATGAGCAGTTCTTC. The chain employs TRBV7-9 and TRBJ2-1, with D possibly being TRBD2 (6 bases). Between the trimmed V and J ends, which lost 5 bases and 8 bases, there was a span of 22 bases. Germline values: CDR1 SEHNR, CDR2 FQNEAQ (reference sequence). The CDR3 covers 16 residues.

The CDR3 loop is CASSYPGQGSIYGYTF. The CDR3 nucleotides read TGTGCCAGCAGTTACCCCGGACAGGGAAGTATCTATGGCTACACCTTC. The chain joins TRBV6-6 to TRBJ1-2, with 8 bases identical to TRBD1. The CDR3 totals 16 residues. Germline CDR1 MNHNY, CDR2 SVGAGI (reference sequence). Trimming at V came to 2 bases and at J to 4 bases, leaving 9 bases not matched to a gene.

This CDR3 reads CASSPPRASEDYNEQFF. The CDR3 DNA reads as TGTGCCAGCTCACCACCGAGGGCCTCGGAGGACTACAATGAGCAGTTCTTC. The rearrangement uses TRBV18 and TRBJ2-1; D might be TRBD2 (5 bases). There are 17 residues in the CDR3. Trimming removed 0 bases from V and 3 bases from J, with 15 bases in between. Per germline, CDR1 KGHSH and CDR2 LQKENI.

Worth noting for this clone: Its ends do not fully match the called genes, so a read error is possible. For the CDR3, the DNA is TGTGCCACCAGCGGAGAGATTGGGCGAGGGGAGACCCAGTACTTC. Translated, it gives CATSGEIGRGETQYF. The chain is built from TRBV15 and TRBJ2-5, with D perhaps TRBD2 (5 bases). The CDR3 is made up of 15 amino acids. CDR1 LNHNV and CDR2 YYDKDF come from the germline V gene (reference sequence).

The CDR3 DNA follows: TGTGCCAGCAGCTCGGGACAGACCTACGAGCAGTACTTC. Translated, it gives CASSSGQTYEQYF. J is TRBJ2-7 and V is TRBV7-9; 7 positions agree with TRBD1. Germline V gene sequence: CDR1 SEHNR, CDR2 FQNEAQ (reference sequence). The CDR3 totals 13 residues. The trim removed 4 bases at V and 2 bases at J, leaving 2 bases unmatched.

The chain employs TRBV7-9 and TRBJ1-1; 8 bases are a match to TRBD1. The junction had 5 bases not matched to a gene; V was cut back by 1 base and J by 4 bases. Germline V gene lookup returns CDR1 SEHNR and CDR2 FQNEAQ (reference sequence). The CDR3 runs 15 residues. Written as DNA, the CDR3 is TGTGCCAGCAGCTTAGGGCAGGGGGCGAGCACTGAAGCTTTCTTT. Translated, it gives CASSLGQGASTEAFF.

The CDR3 loop reads CASSSAGDTDTQYF. The DNA of the CDR3 is TGTGCCAGCAGCTCAGCGGGAGACACAGATACGCAGTATTTT. This chain connects TRBV6-6 to TRBJ2-3; 8 nucleotides agree with TRBD2. The V gene's germline CDR1 is MNHNY and CDR2 SVGAGI (reference sequence). This CDR3 has 14 residues. V dropped 6 bases and J dropped 2; count of bases not matched to a gene: 4.

V and J are TRBV10-3 and TRBJ1-2; TRBD1 is a possible D gene (6 bases). V lost 0 bases, J lost 4 bases, and 18 bases lay in between. Germline CDR1 reads ENHRY; CDR2 reads SYGVKD. The CDR3 runs 17 residues. Here the CDR3 DNA reads TGTGCCATCAGTGAGTCAACAGGGATCTCAACCTCCTATGGCTACACCTTC. Protein: CAISESTGISTSYGYTF.